The clone carrying this T cell receptor beta chain has just one count. The sample comes from a study of CD8 T cells in Susac syndrome. RNA amounts of roughly 0.45 to 1 ug underwent reverse transcription with random hexamers. Across 54 Vbeta and 13 Jbeta, immunoSEQ multiplex PCR amplified TCR beta CDR3. TCRdb reprocessed the immunoSEQ multiplex PCR reads via MiXCR and lists one record per CDR3 protein. The sample holds roughly 200,000 distinct CDR3 sequences; approximately 95% are singletons and the top ten take 0.07% to 0.095%. The authors carried out high-throughput sequencing of TCR beta. They applied it to CD8+ and CD4+ T cells obtained from blood. The multiple sclerosis controls were treatment-naive patients, and their relapsing-remitting disease was stable or active. Negative isolation was applied to CD8+ and CD4+ T cells, and FACS enrichment was applied to TEMRA cells. The V gene lost 0 bases and the J gene lost 7 bases, with 21 bases spanning the gap. The CDR3 has 16 residues. Germline V gene sequence: CDR1 DFQATT, CDR2 SNEGSKA (reference sequence).

The TCR originated in a human donor with multiple sclerosis. The chain couples TRBV20-1 to TRBJ2-5; a possible D gene is TRBD1 (6 bases). The material sequenced was CD4+ T cells from PBMCs. The CDR3 here is CSARDPWGPTTGTQYF. CDR3 DNA: TGCAGTGCTAGAGACCCTTGGGGGCCCACGACAGGGACCCAGTACTTC.